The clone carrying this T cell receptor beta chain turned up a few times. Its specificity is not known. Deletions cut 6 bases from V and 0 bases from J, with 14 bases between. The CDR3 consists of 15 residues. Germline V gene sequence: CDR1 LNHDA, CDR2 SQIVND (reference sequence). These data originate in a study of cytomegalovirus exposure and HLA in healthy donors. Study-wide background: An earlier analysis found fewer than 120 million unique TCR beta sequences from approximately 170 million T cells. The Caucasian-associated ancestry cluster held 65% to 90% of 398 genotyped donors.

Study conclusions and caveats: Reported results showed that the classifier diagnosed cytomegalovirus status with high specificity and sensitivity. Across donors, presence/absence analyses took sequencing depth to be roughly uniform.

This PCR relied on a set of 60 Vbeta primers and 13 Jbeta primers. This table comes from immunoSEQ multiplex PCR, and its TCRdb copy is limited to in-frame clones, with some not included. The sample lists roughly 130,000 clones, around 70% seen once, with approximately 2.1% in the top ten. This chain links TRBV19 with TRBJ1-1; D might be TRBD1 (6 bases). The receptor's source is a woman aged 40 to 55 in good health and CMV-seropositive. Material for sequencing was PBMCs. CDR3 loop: CASSWAGAMNTEAFF. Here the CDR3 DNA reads TGTGCCAGTAGCTGGGCAGGGGCCATGAACACTGAAGCTTTCTTT. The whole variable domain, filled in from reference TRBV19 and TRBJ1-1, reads DGGITQSPKYLFRKEGQNVTLSCEQNLNHDAMYWYRQDPGQGLRLIYYSQIVNDFQKGDIAEGYSVSREKKESFPLTVTSAQKNPTAFYLCASSWAGAMNTEAFFGQGTRLTVV.